This entry is about one T cell receptor beta chain. These data are taken from a study of blood T cell repertoires in COVID-19. Study information: Acute and convalescent COVID-19 samples came from the United States, Italy and Spain. Sources were T cells, B-cell-depleted T cells, or PBMCs; the material itself was cDNA or gDNA.

Per the original data handling: Nucleated cell number was recorded as an estimate derived from reference gene primer amplification. Generated by immunoSEQ multiplex PCR, the TCRdb table keeps only in-frame clones and is missing some. That table supplies the V and J calls and clone size; D and trimming were determined from the DNA. The sample shows hundreds of thousands of clones, 86% of them seen only once. Looked up from germline, CDR1 is LNHDA and CDR2 is SQIVND (reference sequence). The CDR3 has 14 residues. V shed 6 bases and J 2 bases; nucleotides not matched to a gene: 6. Sequencing input: PBMCs or T cells enriched from blood (not recorded which). This sequence joins TRBV19 and TRBJ1-1, with 7 bases aligning to TRBD1. The TCR sequence derives from a woman between 50 and 59 years old in a cohort exposed to, infected with or recovered from COVID-19 (not recorded which). Written as DNA, the CDR3 is TGTGCCAGTAGAACCGGGACAGCTAACACTGAAGCTTTCTTT. This sequence encodes CASRTGTANTEAFF.